Presented here are 24 T cell receptor beta chains from one specimen sequenced in a study of T cell repertoires in cytomegalovirus infection. TCRdb reprocessed the reads with MiXCR, giving one entry per CDR3 protein. The table records around 180,000 distinct CDR3 sequences, roughly a fifth of them present only once. The source material was PBMCs. The receptors originated from a human donor in good health (CMV status not recorded). Some clones in this sample may be carry-over from other donors' samples.

The rearrangement uses TRBV5-8 and TRBJ2-2, with TRBD2 matching over 15 bases. Per the germline V gene, CDR1 is SGHTS and CDR2 is YDEGEE. The trim removed 4 bases at V and 3 bases at J, leaving 4 bases unmatched. This CDR3 has 17 amino acids. CDR3 DNA: TGTGCCAGCAGCGTGCGGACTAGCGGGAGGGACACCGGGGAGCTGTTTTTT. Protein: CASSVRTSGRDTGELFF.

This clonotype was seen repeatedly, ten times or more. The V and J genes are TRBV11-2 and TRBJ2-1; weak D call: TRBD2 (5 bases). The germline V and J ends were trimmed by 2 bases and 3 bases, with 8 bases remaining between them. The length of the CDR3 is 14 residues. Germline lookup yields CDR1 SGHAT and CDR2 FQNNGV. For the CDR3, the DNA is TGTGCCAGCAGCTTAATGAGCGGCTACAATGAGCAGTTCTTC. It specifies CASSLMSGYNEQFF.

This clonotype has more than one count but fewer than ten. The chain is built from TRBV29-1 and TRBJ2-3; 9 bases map to TRBD1. V shed 6 bases and J 5 bases; nucleotides not matched to a gene: 6. The CDR3 covers 13 residues. Germline V CDR1 and CDR2: SQVTM, ANQGSEA. The CDR3 region has the DNA TGCAGCGTCGGGACAGGGCGGGTAGATACGCAGTATTTT. This sequence encodes CSVGTGRVDTQYF.

On this clonotype itself: A much more abundant neighbour one base away suggests this may be a read error. This chain connects TRBV5-1 to TRBJ1-6; no clear D. This CDR3 comprises 15 residues. CDR1 and CDR2 from the germline V gene are SGHRS and YFSETQ. DNA of the CDR3: TGCGCCAGCAGCCCCCGGAGCTCCTATAATTCACCCCTCCGCTTT. This encodes CASSPRSSYNSPLRF.

This clonotype was observed a handful of times. The CDR3 sequence: CACRPGSTEAFF. Written as DNA, the CDR3 is TGTGCCTGCCGCCCGGGGTCCACTGAAGCTTTCTTT. V gene TRBV2 combines with J gene TRBJ1-1; D gene unclear. CDR1 is SNHLY and CDR2 is FYNNEI in the germline V gene. The CDR3 has 12 residues. The germline V and J ends were trimmed by 11 bases and 4 bases, with 14 bases remaining between them.

The gene calls are TRBV5-4 and TRBJ2-2, with a possible D match to TRBD2 (6 bases). CDR1 and CDR2 (germline): SGHNT, YYREEE (reference sequence). This CDR3 is 16 amino acids long. The V end lost 3 bases, the J end lost 5 bases, and 17 bases lay between the germline ends. The CDR3 loop is CASSSVAGMGTGELFF. The CDR3 coding sequence is TGTGCCAGCAGCTCCGTGGCGGGAATGGGGACCGGGGAGCTGTTTTTT.

The rearrangement uses TRBV28 and TRBJ2-1; 12 bases are a match to TRBD2. The CDR3 consists of 17 residues. V was pared by 3 bases and J by 5 bases, with 8 bases of the junction left unmatched. From germline, CDR1 is MDHEN and CDR2 SYDVKM. In DNA form, the CDR3 reads TGTGCCAGCAGTTTGTCCCTAGCGGGAGGGCCACACAATGAGCAGTTCTTC. Encoded protein: CASSLSLAGGPHNEQFF.

The J gene is TRBJ2-1, the V gene TRBV6-6; D is undetermined. Germline lookup yields CDR1 MNHNY and CDR2 SVGAGI (reference sequence). The ends were cut back, 2 bases at V and 0 bases at J, with 14 bases in the middle. The CDR3 length is 17 residues. This CDR3 reads CASSYVVLQSSYNEQFF. In DNA, the CDR3 is TGTGCCAGCAGTTACGTTGTGCTCCAATCCTCCTACAATGAGCAGTTCTTC.

This rearrangement joins TRBV9 to TRBJ1-5, with 9 bases that match TRBD1. J was trimmed by 8 bases and V by 0 bases; bases with no gene match: 6. Germline lookup yields CDR1 SGDLS and CDR2 YYNGEE. The length of the CDR3 is 15 residues. The CDR3 loop is CASSVAGTGLEPQHF. CDR3 DNA: TGTGCCAGCAGCGTAGCCGGGACAGGGTTGGAGCCCCAGCATTTT.

This chain connects TRBV6-6 to TRBJ1-5, with 9 bases that match TRBD1. The trim removed 6 bases at V and 6 bases at J, leaving 6 bases unmatched. Germline CDR1 is MNHNY and CDR2 is SVGAGI (reference sequence). The CDR3 is 14 residues long. The DNA of the CDR3 is TGTGCCAGCAGCCCCGGGACAGGGACTCAGCCCCAGCATTTT. Amino acid sequence: CASSPGTGTQPQHF.

This clonotype was observed at least ten times. This chain joins TRBV7-2 and TRBJ2-7; D is unresolved. V gave up 1 base and J gave up 4 bases, with 8 bases separating them. CDR1 is SGHTA, CDR2 FQGNSA, per germline. This CDR3 has 13 amino acids. Here the CDR3 reads CASSLVLIYEQYF. The CDR3 DNA reads TGTGCCAGCAGCTTAGTGTTGATTTACGAGCAGTACTTC.

This clonotype was counted between two and nine times. This chain connects TRBV6-5 to TRBJ1-2, with D tentatively TRBD1 (5 bases). CDR1 and CDR2 (germline): MNHEY, SVGAGI. V gave up 11 bases and J gave up 3 bases, with 16 bases separating them. This CDR3 has 13 residues. CDR3 nucleotide sequence: TGTGCCGCGCAGGGCCCAGAATACTATGGCTACACCTTC. Protein sequence: CAAQGPEYYGYTF.

The J gene is TRBJ2-5, the V gene TRBV5-5, with 10 bases aligning to TRBD2. The CDR3 is 15 residues long. Trimming removed 5 bases from V and 2 bases from J; junction bases left unmatched: 6. CDR1 SGHKS and CDR2 YYEKEE come from the germline V gene (reference sequence). The DNA of the CDR3 is TGTGCCAGCAGGCGCGGGACTAGCGAACAAGAGACCCAGTACTTC. Translation: CASRRGTSEQETQYF.

The gene calls are TRBV5-1 and TRBJ2-3; tentative D call: TRBD1 (6 bases). Germline CDR1 SGHRS, CDR2 YFSETQ. V was clipped by 2 bases and J by 1 base, with 14 bases between them. The CDR3 is made up of 16 amino acids. The CDR3 here is CASSFAPGEGTDTQYF. The CDR3 DNA sequence: TGCGCCAGCAGCTTCGCCCCAGGGGAAGGCACAGATACGCAGTATTTT. Complete variable domain (other parts from reference TRBV5-1 and TRBJ2-3): KAGVTQTPRYLIKTRGQQVTLSCSPISGHRSVSWYQQTPGQGLQFLFEYFSETQRNKGNFPGRFSGRQFSNSRSEMNVSTLELGDSALYLCASSFAPGEGTDTQYFGPGTRLTVL.

The genes are TRBV6-1 and TRBJ2-1; D assignment may be TRBD1 or TRBD2 (6 bases each). The CDR3 is 12 amino acids. Between the trimmed V and J ends, which lost 7 bases and 10 bases, there was a span of 14 bases. From germline, CDR1 is MNHNS and CDR2 SASEGT. Written as DNA, the CDR3 is TGTGCCAGCATGACGGGGGCGGGGGAGCAGTTCTTC. Translated, it gives CASMTGAGEQFF.

This clonotype was observed a few times. The chain couples TRBV29-1 to TRBJ1-1; 10 bases align to TRBD1. There are 18 residues in the CDR3. Looked up from germline, CDR1 is SQVTM and CDR2 is ANQGSEA. The junction had 17 bases not matched to a gene; V was cut back by 7 bases and J by 0 bases. CDR3 sequence: CSALSPGTGVFMNTEAFF. The CDR3 region has the DNA TGCAGCGCGCTGAGCCCCGGGACAGGGGTATTCATGAACACTGAAGCTTTCTTT.

There are a few counts of this clonotype. The V and J genes are TRBV6-2 or TRBV6-3 and TRBJ2-7; D might be TRBD1 (5 bases). Germline-derived CDR1 and CDR2 are MNHEY and SVGEGT. The CDR3 sequence is 13 residues long. V was pared by 10 bases and J by 7 bases, with 20 bases between. The DNA for the CDR3 is TGTGCCACCCTCCGGGCAGGGTCCAGGGAGCAGTACTTC. Protein sequence: CATLRAGSREQYF.

Many counts were recorded for this clonotype. The V gene is TRBV2, the J gene TRBJ1-2; D is perhaps TRBD1 (5 bases). The CDR3 runs to 13 residues. Between the trimmed V and J ends, which lost 7 bases and 5 bases, there was a span of 14 bases. Germline V CDR1 and CDR2: SNHLY, FYNNEI. The CDR3 region is CASTNQGLYGYTF. DNA for the CDR3: TGTGCCAGCACTAATCAGGGTCTATATGGCTACACCTTC. The full variable domain, with the rest looked up from reference TRBV2 and TRBJ1-2, is EPEVTQTPSHQVTQMGQEVILRCVPISNHLYFYWYRQILGQKVEFLVSFYNNEISEKSEIFDDQFSVERPDGSNFTLKIRSTKLEDSAMYFCASTNQGLYGYTFGSGTRLTVV.

This clonotype was seen a few times. The chain carries TRBV7-4 and TRBJ1-5, with D uncertain. The CDR3 runs 16 residues. V was clipped by 5 bases and J by 1 base, with 15 bases between them. The germline V gene encodes CDR1 SGHVT and CDR2 SQSDAQ. The CDR3 is CASSGDGLESNQPQHF. Here the CDR3 DNA reads TGTGCCAGCAGCGGAGACGGACTCGAGAGCAATCAGCCCCAGCATTTT. Supplemented by reference TRBV7-4 and TRBJ1-5, the full variable domain reads GAGVSQSPRYKVAKRGRDVALRCDSISGHVTLYWYRQTLGQGSEVLTYSQSDAQRDKSGRPSGRFSAERPERSVSTLKIQRTEQGDSAVYLCASSGDGLESNQPQHFGDGTRLSIL.

As to this clonotype: A much larger clone differs from this one at a single base, so this may be a read error. The chain has TRBV7-2 and TRBJ2-3; possibly TRBD1 for D (6 bases). Germline loops: CDR1 SGHTA, CDR2 FQGNSA. The V end lost 0 bases, the J end lost 0 bases, and 7 bases lay between the germline ends. The CDR3 sequence is 15 residues long. CDR3 amino acids: CASSLADRSTDTQYF. The CDR3 DNA follows: TGTGCCAGCAGCTTAGCGGACAGAAGCACAGATACGCAGTATTTT.

The CDR3 region has the DNA TGCAGTGCTACCCCACAGCACGAAAAACTGTTTTTT. It yields the protein CSATPQHEKLFF. The rearrangement uses TRBV20-1 and TRBJ1-4; D not certain. V lost 4 bases and J lost 8, with 11 bases in between. This CDR3 is built from 12 residues. Germline V gene sequence: CDR1 DFQATT, CDR2 SNEGSKA (reference sequence).

This clonotype was seen a few times. The chain joins TRBV18 to TRBJ2-5; TRBD1 matches at 8 bases. Germline CDR1 and CDR2: KGHSH and LQKENI. The CDR3 consists of 15 residues. The V and J ends lost 4 bases and 5 bases, in that order; junction bases with no gene match: 9. The CDR3 reads CASSLSGGAAETQYF. DNA of the CDR3: TGTGCCAGCTCACTTTCAGGGGGCGCGGCGGAGACCCAGTACTTC. The full variable domain, completed using reference TRBV18 and TRBJ2-5, is NAGVMQNPRHLVRRRGQEARLRCSPMKGHSHVYWYRQLPEEGLKFMVYLQKENIIDESGMPKERFSAEFPKEGPSILRIQQVVRGDSAAYFCASSLSGGAAETQYFGPGTRLLVL.

This clonotype was recorded a few times. The rearrangement joins TRBV15 to TRBJ1-2; a weak D match, TRBD1 (5 bases). Germline V gene data show CDR1 as LNHNV and CDR2 as YYDKDF (reference sequence). The CDR3 has 15 residues. Trimming pared 0 bases from V and 0 bases from J, leaving 8 bases between. This chain's CDR3 is CATSRDPTANYGYTF. The CDR3 nucleotides are TGTGCCACCAGCAGAGATCCGACAGCTAACTATGGCTACACCTTC.

This clonotype was observed at least ten times. The rearrangement uses TRBV7-2 and TRBJ1-3; no definite D call. With 1 base removed from V and 3 bases from J, the gap between germline ends came to 13 bases. Germline V gene data show CDR1 as SGHTA and CDR2 as FQGNSA. This CDR3 comprises 16 residues. For the CDR3, the DNA is TGTGCCAGCAGCTTAGTTCTCTCCCCGAGTGGAAACACCATATATTTT. It codes for CASSLVLSPSGNTIYF.